Following are 10 T cell receptor beta chains from one sample sequenced in a study of cytomegalovirus exposure and HLA in healthy donors. PCR amplification relied on 60 Vbeta primers (plus 13 Jbeta primers). Method: immunoSEQ multiplex PCR; TCRdb's copy keeps in-frame clones and lacks some. The sample comprises under 150,000 clones, around 77% of which are singletons, and around 5.8% rests with the top ten. The sample taken for sequencing was PBMCs. These receptors were obtained from a woman younger than 45 in good health and CMV-seropositive.

This clone was detected only once. V and J are TRBV5-1 and TRBJ2-4; 7 nucleotides agree with TRBD1. The CDR3 runs 21 residues. J lost 11 bases, V lost 0 bases, and 29 bases had no gene match. The germline V gene has CDR1 SGHRS and CDR2 YFSETQ. CDR3 residues: CASSLDGLSRVGTDRFNLQYF. The CDR3 DNA is TGCGCCAGCAGCTTGGACGGGTTGTCTAGGGTAGGGACAGATCGATTTAATCTTCAGTACTTC.

V and J are TRBV27 and TRBJ2-4, with a possible D match to TRBD2 (6 bases). V dropped 3 bases and J dropped 9 bases, with 12 bases sitting between them. From germline, CDR1 is MNHEY and CDR2 SMNVEV (reference sequence). The CDR3 loop spans 13 amino acids. CDR3 bases: TGTGCCAGCAGTTTTGGGGGGAGGAGCATTCAGTACTTC. This sequence encodes CASSFGGRSIQYF.

V gene TRBV5-1 combines with J gene TRBJ1-4; tentatively, D is TRBD1 (6 bases). This CDR3 region has 15 residues. Trimming pared 4 bases from V and 7 bases from J, leaving 17 bases between. Germline V gene data show CDR1 as SGHRS and CDR2 as YFSETQ. The CDR3 loop is CASSEVVGAGEKLFF. The CDR3 DNA reads TGCGCCAGCAGCGAGGTTGTGGGGGCTGGTGAAAAACTGTTTTTT. The whole variable domain, filled in from reference TRBV5-1 and TRBJ1-4, reads KAGVTQTPRYLIKTRGQQVTLSCSPISGHRSVSWYQQTPGQGLQFLFEYFSETQRNKGNFPGRFSGRQFSNSRSEMNVSTLELGDSALYLCASSEVVGAGEKLFFGSGTQLSVL.

The V call is TRBV30, the J call TRBJ2-5; the D gene is possibly TRBD1 (6 bases). The J call may be incorrect, as the DNA end agrees better with TRBJ2-7. Germline CDR1 is GTSNPN and CDR2 is SVGIG (reference sequence). This CDR3 is built from 13 residues. The CDR3 protein is CAWDRPLSYEQYF. For the CDR3, the DNA is TGTGCCTGGGACAGGCCCCTTTCCTACGAGCAGTACTTC.

This chain joins TRBV11-2 and TRBJ1-2; TRBD1 might be the D (6 bases). CDR1 SGHAT and CDR2 FQNNGV come from the germline V gene. The CDR3 totals 13 residues. V lost 1 base, J lost 7 bases, and 10 bases lay in between. The CDR3 coding sequence is TGTGCCAGCAGCTTAGGGGGGGGCTTTGGCTACACCTTC. Translating it yields CASSLGGGFGYTF.

The chain uses TRBV29-1 and TRBJ1-3; 8 positions agree with TRBD1. The length of the CDR3 is 14 residues. Germline V gene sequence: CDR1 SQVTM, CDR2 ANQGSEA. Trimming at V came to 4 bases and at J to 1 base, leaving 3 bases not matched to a gene. CDR3 coding DNA: TGCAGCGTTGGACGGACAGGGTCTGGAAACACCATATATTTT. Translating it yields CSVGRTGSGNTIYF.

The chain couples TRBV27 to TRBJ1-2, with 7 bases fitting TRBD1. The germline CDR1 and CDR2 sequences are MNHEY and SMNVEV (reference sequence). J was trimmed by 0 bases and V by 5 bases; bases with no gene match: 9. The CDR3 sequence is 16 residues long. CDR3 residues: CASSPGDRAPNYGYTF. CDR3 coding DNA: TGTGCCAGCAGTCCAGGAGACAGGGCCCCTAACTATGGCTACACCTTC.

The chain combines TRBV2 with TRBJ2-1; maybe TRBD2 (5 bases). The CDR3 length is 12 residues. Trimming cost V 6 bases and J 12 bases, with 15 bases left between them. Germline V CDR1 and CDR2: SNHLY, FYNNEI. CDR3 sequence: CASSPGLLRQFF. In nucleotides, the CDR3 is TGTGCCAGCAGCCCCGGACTGTTGAGGCAGTTCTTC. The whole variable domain, remainder taken from reference TRBV2 and TRBJ2-1, is EPEVTQTPSHQVTQMGQEVILRCVPISNHLYFYWYRQILGQKVEFLVSFYNNEISEKSEIFDDQFSVERPDGSNFTLKIRSTKLEDSAMYFCASSPGLLRQFFGPGTRLTVL.

The rearrangement uses TRBV2 and TRBJ1-1; no definite D call. Germline V gene lookup returns CDR1 SNHLY and CDR2 FYNNEI. CDR3 size: 13 residues. V lost 4 bases and J lost 8, with 14 bases in between. Here the CDR3 DNA reads TGTGCCAGCAGTGGTAGAGGGTTTTCGGAAGCTTTCTTT. Translated: CASSGRGFSEAFF.

The rearrangement uses TRBV6-5 and TRBJ2-1; D remains ambiguous. From germline, CDR1 is MNHEY and CDR2 SVGAGI. Deletions cut 6 bases from V and 0 bases from J, with 9 bases between. The CDR3 extends over 14 amino acids. Written as DNA, the CDR3 is TGTGCCAGCAGCCAATTGAGCTCCTACAATGAGCAGTTCTTC. This encodes CASSQLSSYNEQFF.